These 16 T cell receptor beta chains came from one sample sequenced in a study of blood T cell repertoires in COVID-19. Here immunoSEQ multiplex PCR was the method, and the copy in TCRdb shows in-frame clones only, minus some. The sample lists tens of thousands of clones; 70% to 85% were seen once. The material sequenced was peripheral blood. Every receptor here comes from a man between 60 and 75 years old with acute or convalescent COVID-19.

This clone occurred a few times. J is TRBJ1-4 and V is TRBV11-2; 8 nucleotides match TRBD1. Germline trimming cut 5 bases from V and 0 bases from J; bases unmatched to any gene: 5. The length of the CDR3 is 16 residues. Germline loops: CDR1 SGHAT, CDR2 FQNNGV. Here the CDR3 reads CASSQWTGPTNEKLFF. In DNA form, the CDR3 reads TGTGCCAGCAGCCAATGGACAGGGCCAACTAATGAAAAACTGTTTTTT.

The chain has TRBV28 and TRBJ2-3, with D possibly being TRBD1 (5 bases). The CDR3 spans 15 residues. The germline V gene encodes CDR1 MDHEN and CDR2 SYDVKM. Trimming took 3 bases from V and 6 from J, leaving 16 bases between them. CDR3 in amino acids: CASSLVRRGGDTQYF. The CDR3 coding sequence is TGTGCCAGCAGTTTGGTGAGAAGGGGTGGGGATACGCAGTATTTT. The complete variable domain, with remaining parts taken from reference TRBV28 and TRBJ2-3, reads DVKVTQSSRYLVKRTGEKVFLECVQDMDHENMFWYRQDPGLGLRLIYFSYDVKMKEKGDIPEGYSVSREKKERFSLILESASTNQTSMYLCASSLVRRGGDTQYFGPGTRLTVL.

The chain links TRBV5-1 to TRBJ2-3; D perhaps matches TRBD2 (5 bases). The CDR3 is 14 residues long. Germline values: CDR1 SGHRS, CDR2 YFSETQ. The V end was cut by 5 bases, the J end by 1 base, with 11 bases between. The CDR3 DNA follows: TGCGCCAGCAGGGTACTAGAAGGCACAGATACGCAGTATTTT. Its protein product is CASRVLEGTDTQYF.

This clone has a single count. V usage is TRBV5-5 and J usage is TRBJ1-6; no clear D gene. The CDR3 is 14 residues long. Trimming removed 0 bases at V and 10 bases at J, with 11 bases between. CDR1 SGHKS and CDR2 YYEKEE come from the germline V gene (reference sequence). CDR3 DNA: TGTGCCAGCAGCTTGGGCCAACCGGGATCACCCCTCCACTTT. Encoded protein: CASSLGQPGSPLHF. The variable domain in full, with the rest retrieved from reference TRBV5-5 and TRBJ1-6, is DAGVTQSPTHLIKTRGQQVTLRCSPISGHKSVSWYQQVLGQGPQFIFQYYEKEERGRGNFPDRFSARQFPNYSSELNVNALLLGDSALYLCASSLGQPGSPLHFGNGTRLTVT.

The chain combines TRBV5-4 with TRBJ2-5, with 9 positions matching TRBD1. CDR3 length: 16 amino acids. Germline CDR1 SGHNT, CDR2 YYREEE (reference sequence). V shed 4 bases and J 5 bases; nucleotides not matched to a gene: 12. The CDR3 spells CASSLSLGTGRETQYF. The CDR3 DNA reads as TGTGCCAGCAGCCTATCACTCGGGACAGGGCGGGAGACCCAGTACTTC.

The V and J genes are TRBV7-9 and TRBJ2-2; D is undetermined. Trimming took 11 bases from V and 0 from J, leaving 10 bases between them. The CDR3 is 13 amino acids. Germline V gene lookup returns CDR1 SEHNR and CDR2 FQNEAQ (reference sequence). CDR3 sequence (DNA): TGTGCCCTACCGAAGTCGAACACCGGGGAGCTGTTTTTT. This codes for CALPKSNTGELFF.

The chain employs TRBV12-3 or TRBV12-4 and TRBJ1-1; possibly TRBD1 for D (6 bases). The CDR3 length is 13 residues. V was shortened by 0 bases and J by 11 bases, with 13 bases between the two germline ends. CDR3 region: CASSLAGGPRAFF. The CDR3 DNA sequence: TGTGCCAGCAGTTTAGCGGGGGGGCCCAGGGCTTTCTTT.

This clone has a single count. The chain is built from TRBV5-1 and TRBJ2-2; TRBD1 agrees at 8 bases. This CDR3 spans 16 amino acids. After removal of 0 bases from V and 4 bases from J, the junction contained 5 bases not matched to a gene. Germline CDR1 is SGHRS and CDR2 is YFSETQ. CDR3 coding DNA: TGCGCCAGCAGCTTGGCCCGACAGGGGAGCACCGGGGAGCTGTTTTTT. It yields the protein CASSLARQGSTGELFF. Variable domain in full (rest from reference TRBV5-1 and TRBJ2-2): KAGVTQTPRYLIKTRGQQVTLSCSPISGHRSVSWYQQTPGQGLQFLFEYFSETQRNKGNFPGRFSGRQFSNSRSEMNVSTLELGDSALYLCASSLARQGSTGELFFGEGSRLTVL.

This clone was counted a single time. The chain carries TRBV27 and TRBJ2-7; 10 bases are a match to TRBD1. CDR1 and CDR2 from the germline V gene are MNHEY and SMNVEV (reference sequence). The CDR3 loop spans 14 amino acids. Germline trimming cut 8 bases from V and 0 bases from J; bases unmatched to any gene: 4. The CDR3 here is CASGRDRGSYEQYF. In DNA form, the CDR3 reads TGTGCCAGCGGCCGGGACAGGGGCTCCTACGAGCAGTACTTC.

Concerning this clone: The same CDR3 arises from other DNA sequences in this sample as well. This sequence joins TRBV4-2 and TRBJ1-3, with TRBD1 matching 7 bases. CDR1 is LGHNA, CDR2 YNFKEQ, per germline. Trimming at V came to 3 bases and at J to 4 bases, leaving 9 bases not matched to a gene. The CDR3 is made up of 16 amino acids. CDR3 bases: TGTGCCAGCAGCCAGGGGAGGACAGGCTCAGGAAACACCATATATTTT. Its protein is CASSQGRTGSGNTIYF.

The V gene is TRBV7-8, the J gene TRBJ1-2, with unresolved D. Germline V lookup: CDR1 SGHVS, CDR2 FQNEAQ. Deletions cut 0 bases from V and 6 bases from J, with 11 bases between. The CDR3 runs to 14 residues. CDR3 protein: CASSLAGGLDGYTF. The CDR3 bases are TGTGCCAGCAGCTTAGCGGGAGGGTTGGATGGCTACACCTTC.

This chain's CDR3 is CASSQSVLAGGTYEQYF. The CDR3 DNA is TGCGCCAGCAGCCAGTCAGTTCTAGCGGGAGGCACCTACGAGCAGTACTTC. V is TRBV4-1 and J is TRBJ2-7; 11 bases line up with TRBD2. V dropped 3 bases and J dropped 2; count of bases not matched to a gene: 9. Per the germline V gene, CDR1 is MGHRA and CDR2 is YSYEKL. This CDR3 is 17 amino acids long.

This clone appeared a few times. The V gene is TRBV18, the J gene TRBJ1-2, with D possibly being TRBD1 (6 bases). V shed 3 bases and J shed 8 bases, with 10 bases lying between them. The CDR3 is 12 residues long. Germline CDR1 KGHSH, CDR2 LQKENI. The CDR3 nucleotides are TGTGCCAGCTCACCGGGGGCGGACGGCTACACCTTC. Amino acids: CASSPGADGYTF.

This clone was seen a few times. The chain carries TRBV28 and TRBJ1-6, with TRBD1 matching 9 bases. This CDR3 is 16 amino acids long. J lost 7 bases, V lost 2 bases, and 6 bases had no gene match. Per germline, CDR1 MDHEN and CDR2 SYDVKM. For the CDR3, the DNA is TGTGCCAGCAGTTTAGAGACAGGGGGGTCCAATTCACCCCTCCACTTT. Residues: CASSLETGGSNSPLHF. Supplemented by reference TRBV28 and TRBJ1-6, the full variable domain reads DVKVTQSSRYLVKRTGEKVFLECVQDMDHENMFWYRQDPGLGLRLIYFSYDVKMKEKGDIPEGYSVSREKKERFSLILESASTNQTSMYLCASSLETGGSNSPLHFGNGTRLTVT.

The chain links TRBV27 to TRBJ2-1, with 9 positions matching TRBD2. This CDR3 is built from 14 residues. Trimming removed 3 bases from V and 5 bases from J; junction bases left unmatched: 2. CDR1 is MNHEY and CDR2 is SMNVEV in the germline V gene (reference sequence). CDR3 bases: TGTGCCAGCAGTTTCCTAGCGGGGAACAATGAGCAGTTCTTC. This translates into CASSFLAGNNEQFF.

The chain joins TRBV2 to TRBJ2-3; D is possibly TRBD2 (5 bases). The CDR3 sequence is 14 residues long. Germline lookup yields CDR1 SNHLY and CDR2 FYNNEI. Trimming shortened V by 7 bases and J by 6 bases, and 17 bases separated the two germline ends. CDR3 DNA: TGTGCCAGCAATCGGGAAGCCCCAGCTGATACGCAGTATTTT. Its translation: CASNREAPADTQYF.